This TCR beta chain was found in a study of CD4 and CD8 cells across lung adenocarcinoma regions. Samples came from patients with localized non-small cell lung adenocarcinoma. CDR1 and CDR2 from the germline V gene are WSHSY and SAAADI. This CDR3 has 12 amino acids. V was pared by 8 bases and J by 6 bases, with 11 bases between. In TCRdb, the PCR reads were re-called with MiXCR into one record per CDR3 protein. The sample contains 7,400 or so distinct CDR3 sequences, less than 55% of which appear only once. This receptor was taken from a male donor with lung adenocarcinoma. The CD4 and CD8 labels of this study may be unreliable. The sequencing input was CD4+ T cells from the margin of a lung tumor. The chain uses TRBV10-2 and TRBJ1-5; D is ambiguous. The CDR3 sequence: CASSAFGQPQHF. CDR3 coding DNA: TGCGCCAGCTCCGCGTTTGGTCAGCCCCAGCATTTT.